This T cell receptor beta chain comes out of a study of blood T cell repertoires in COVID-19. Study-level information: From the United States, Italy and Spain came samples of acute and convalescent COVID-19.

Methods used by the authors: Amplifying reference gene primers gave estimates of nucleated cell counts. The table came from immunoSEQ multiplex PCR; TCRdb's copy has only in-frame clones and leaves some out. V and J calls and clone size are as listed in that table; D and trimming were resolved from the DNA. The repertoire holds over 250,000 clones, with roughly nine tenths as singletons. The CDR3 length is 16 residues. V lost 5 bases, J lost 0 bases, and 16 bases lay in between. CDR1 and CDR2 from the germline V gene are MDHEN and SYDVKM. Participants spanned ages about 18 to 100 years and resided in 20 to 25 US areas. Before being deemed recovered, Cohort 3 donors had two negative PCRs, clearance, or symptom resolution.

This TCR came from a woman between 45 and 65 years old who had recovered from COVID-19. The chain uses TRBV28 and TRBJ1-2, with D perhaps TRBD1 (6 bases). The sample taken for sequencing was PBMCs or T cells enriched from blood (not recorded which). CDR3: CASSQRDTGPNYGYTF. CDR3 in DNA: TGTGCCAGCAGTCAAAGGGACACCGGACCTAACTATGGCTACACCTTC.